The present T cell receptor (beta chain) was sequenced within a study of blood T cell repertoires in COVID-19 (dated by TCRdb to 2019 to 2021). Regarding the complete study: Samples from collaborators originated in the United States, Italy and Spain and spanned both the acute and convalescent phases of COVID-19. Nearly every sample came with metadata listing a de-identified subject ID, COVID-19 status, age in years and sex. The prospective study material was composed of cDNA or gDNA derived from T cells, B-cell-depleted T cells, or PBMCs. Deeply sampled blood TCRbeta repertoires from subjects exposed to, actively infected with, or recovered from COVID-19 were included in the dataset. The repertoires were released in a freely available public database meant as a resource for research on the immune response to SARS-CoV-2. Samples were obtained from the ongoing ImmuneRACE study (first 160 participants) and from over a thousand subjects provided by 6 global collaborators. Where available, HLA class I and class II types were taken from metadata supplied by the sample provider and were not determined by assay-based typing. Beyond this particular receptor, the publication reports: The quantity of clinical and demographic metadata differed by source and by participant and was supplied without curation.

As concerns this clone: Its antigen is not yet known. Base qualities are not at hand, and no much larger clone is one base apart.

The immunoSEQ Assay, a bias-controlled multiplex PCR, was used to amplify TCRbeta CDR3 regions from genomic DNA. The study's own analysis went as follows. Nucleated cell counts per sample were estimated from amplification of reference gene primers within the assay. To quantify the absolute abundance of each unique TCRbeta CDR3 rearrangement, sequence reads were collapsed and filtered. For each sample, productive Simpson clonality was calculated by taking the square root of Simpson's diversity index across productive rearrangements. In its TCRdb copy, this immuneACCESS table keeps in-frame sequences only and misses some clones. Where compared with another copy, unresolved V genes explain less than half of these, and the others have no known cause. V, J and clone size derive from that table, while D and trimming were established from the DNA sequence. Counted in this sample were about 120,000 clones; just under 90% of them appeared once. About 2.1% of the sample goes to the ten largest clones.

The cysteine opens and the phenylalanine closes a CDR3 of 15 amino acids. Of the read, only the CDR3 DNA is kept; its 45 bases are in frame from base 1. CDR1 and CDR2 are read off the germline V gene (reference sequence) as SEHNR and FQNEAQ. Between the V and J ends, shortened by 3 bases and 0 bases respectively, the junction contains 11 bases. Collaborating institutions collected whole blood in K2EDTA tubes following their own protocols. For TCRbeta analysis, collaborators shipped samples in one of three forms: frozen whole blood, isolated PBMCs, or DNA extracted from either of those sample types. The sequenced material came from peripheral blood. The receptor chain draws on TRBV7-9 and TRBJ1-2; the D gene lacks a confident call. This TCR derives from a woman aged 45-65 years with acute or convalescent COVID-19. The DNA sequence is given as TGTGCCAGCAGCTTTGGCGGCTTTCCTAACTATGGCTACACCTTC. The resulting protein is CASSFGGFPNYGYTF.